A single sample is the source of the 22 T cell receptor beta chains below, sequenced in a study of technical replicates of blood from several donors. Repertoires were generated with immunoSEQ multiplex PCR, while TCRdb's copy carries only in-frame clones and drops some. The sample yields around 17,000 clones, approximately 80% seen once. The sample taken for sequencing was PBMCs. These TCRs come from a human donor in good health. Some clones in this sample may be carry-over from other donors' samples.

The chain uses TRBV5-1 and TRBJ1-4; TRBD1 might be the D (6 bases). Looked up from germline, CDR1 is SGHRS and CDR2 is YFSETQ. This CDR3 contains 14 residues. V was pared by 4 bases and J by 6 bases, with 13 bases between. The CDR3 DNA follows: TGCGCCAGCAGCCTACAGGGTGGGGATGAAAAACTGTTTTTT. Protein product: CASSLQGGDEKLFF.

The chain joins TRBV7-9 to TRBJ2-1; 7 positions match TRBD1. This CDR3 contains 13 residues. V shed 5 bases and J 5 bases; nucleotides not matched to a gene: 3. Germline assignment: CDR1 SEHNR and CDR2 FQNEAQ (reference sequence). The CDR3 here is CASSLTGDNEQFF. DNA of the CDR3: TGTGCCAGCAGCCTTACAGGGGACAATGAGCAGTTCTTC.

V usage is TRBV7-9 and J usage is TRBJ1-6; possible D gene TRBD1, 6 bases. The V gene's germline CDR1 is SEHNR and CDR2 FQNEAQ (reference sequence). The CDR3 extends over 16 amino acids. V was clipped by 5 bases and J by 1 base, with 12 bases between them. The CDR3: CASSAGVASYNSPLHF. The CDR3 coding sequence is TGTGCCAGCAGCGCAGGGGTGGCGTCCTATAATTCACCCCTCCACTTT.

The J gene is TRBJ2-7, the V gene TRBV27, with 9 bases that match TRBD1. Germline loops: CDR1 MNHEY, CDR2 SMNVEV (reference sequence). V gave up 5 bases and J gave up 6 bases; unmatched junction bases: 14. The CDR3 contains 16 residues. The CDR3 DNA reads TGTGCCAGCAGTCCCCGTACCGGGACAGGGTATTTCGAGCAGTACTTC. It translates to CASSPRTGTGYFEQYF.

V and J are TRBV15 and TRBJ1-2; D is possibly TRBD1 (6 bases). CDR1 and CDR2 (germline): LNHNV, YYDKDF (reference sequence). This CDR3 region has 12 residues. The V gene lost 6 bases and the J gene lost 7 bases, with 12 bases spanning the gap. The CDR3 sequence is CATRNSGVGYTF. In nucleotides, the CDR3 is TGTGCCACCAGGAACTCAGGGGTTGGCTACACCTTC.

The V gene is TRBV7-9, the J gene TRBJ1-2, with D possibly matching TRBD1 (6 bases). Germline loops: CDR1 SEHNR, CDR2 FQNEAQ (reference sequence). The CDR3 is 16 residues long. V gave up 5 bases and J gave up 2 bases, with 18 bases separating them. CDR3: CASSPAAGERNYGYTF. For the CDR3, the DNA is TGTGCCAGCAGCCCGGCGGCAGGGGAGAGAAACTATGGCTACACCTTC.

The chain joins TRBV19 to TRBJ2-3, with D possibly matching TRBD1 (6 bases). With 5 bases removed from V and 2 bases from J, the gap between germline ends came to 17 bases. This CDR3 is built from 16 residues. From germline, CDR1 is LNHDA and CDR2 SQIVND (reference sequence). Here the CDR3 DNA reads TGTGCCAGTAGTCTTTCGCCGGGACATAACACAGATACGCAGTATTTT. Amino acids: CASSLSPGHNTDTQYF.

The chain recombines TRBV7-9 with TRBJ1-2; TRBD1 matches at 7 bases. The J segment lost 8 bases and the V segment lost 2 bases, leaving 8 bases of the junction unmatched. CDR3 size: 14 residues. Germline CDR1 and CDR2: SEHNR and FQNEAQ (reference sequence). CDR3 residues: CASSLSTGTRGYTF. The CDR3, as DNA: TGTGCCAGCAGCTTATCGACAGGGACTCGAGGCTACACCTTC.

This clone was seen more than once but under ten times. The chain recombines TRBV19 with TRBJ1-4, with 8 positions matching TRBD1. The V segment lost 6 bases and the J segment 8 bases; nucleotides outside the gene matches: 8. The length of the CDR3 is 14 residues. Germline V lookup: CDR1 LNHDA, CDR2 SQIVND (reference sequence). For the CDR3, the DNA is TGTGCCAGTAGCCGTGGACAGGGAGGAGAAAAACTGTTTTTT. Amino acid sequence: CASSRGQGGEKLFF.

J is TRBJ1-2 and V is TRBV29-1, with a possible D match to TRBD1 (5 bases). Germline V CDR1 and CDR2: SQVTM, ANQGSEA. Trimming took 3 bases from V and 4 from J, leaving 12 bases between them. The CDR3 is 13 residues long. This CDR3 is CSVEQGGSYGYTF. CDR3 nucleotide sequence: TGCAGCGTTGAGCAGGGCGGGAGCTATGGCTACACCTTC.

This rearrangement joins TRBV5-4 to TRBJ2-1; the match to TRBD1 covers 8 bases. CDR1 and CDR2 (germline): SGHNT, YYREEE (reference sequence). The CDR3 runs to 16 residues. V lost 1 base to trimming and J lost 3 bases; unmatched junction nucleotides: 6. The CDR3 region is CASSLRGTGLYNEQFF. Here the CDR3 DNA reads TGTGCCAGCAGCTTGAGGGGGACAGGCCTCTACAATGAGCAGTTCTTC.

For the CDR3, the DNA is TGTGCCAGCAGTCCAAGAGGGGGGGGTTACGAGCAGTACTTC. Its translation: CASSPRGGGYEQYF. This sequence joins TRBV28 and TRBJ2-7, with a possible D match to TRBD2 (7 bases). The CDR3 has 14 residues. Trimming removed 5 bases from V and 4 bases from J, with 15 bases in between. Germline lookup yields CDR1 MDHEN and CDR2 SYDVKM. The variable domain in full, completed from reference TRBV28 and TRBJ2-7, reads DVKVTQSSRYLVKRTGEKVFLECVQDMDHENMFWYRQDPGLGLRLIYFSYDVKMKEKGDIPEGYSVSREKKERFSLILESASTNQTSMYLCASSPRGGGYEQYFGPGTRLTVT.

The chain has TRBV2 and TRBJ2-7; no firm D call. CDR1 SNHLY and CDR2 FYNNEI come from the germline V gene. This CDR3 region has 11 residues. Trimming stripped 8 bases from V and 3 bases from J, with 8 bases between. CDR3 sequence reads: CASRDNYEQYF. CDR3 DNA: TGTGCCAGCCGCGACAACTACGAGCAGTACTTC.

The chain is built from TRBV7-3 and TRBJ2-5, with D perhaps TRBD2 (6 bases). The V end was cut by 5 bases, the J end by 3 bases, with 10 bases between. Germline lookup yields CDR1 SGHTA and CDR2 FQGTGA. The CDR3 is 13 amino acids. The CDR3 here is CASSAGPKETQYF. The CDR3 DNA reads as TGTGCCAGCAGCGCGGGACCGAAAGAGACCCAGTACTTC.

This rearrangement joins TRBV19 to TRBJ2-5, with 8 bases lining up with TRBD2. V was pared by 5 bases and J by 2 bases, with 7 bases of the junction left unmatched. The CDR3 is 15 residues long. Germline V lookup: CDR1 LNHDA, CDR2 SQIVND (reference sequence). The CDR3 loop is CASSSIIAGQETQYF. CDR3 in DNA: TGTGCCAGTAGTTCAATCATAGCGGGACAAGAGACCCAGTACTTC.

The gene calls are TRBV30 and TRBJ2-7; the match to TRBD1 covers 10 bases. This CDR3 region has 16 residues. J gave up 1 base and V 2 bases, and 8 bases lay outside the gene matches. CDR1 GTSNPN and CDR2 SVGIG come from the germline V gene (reference sequence). The CDR3 loop is CAWSPREGQGSYEQYF. In nucleotides, the CDR3 is TGTGCCTGGAGTCCCCGAGAGGGACAGGGGTCCTACGAGCAGTACTTC.

The chain combines TRBV7-3 with TRBJ2-7, with 11 bases matching TRBD2. Germline assignment: CDR1 SGHTA and CDR2 FQGTGA. V gave up 4 bases and J gave up 1 base; unmatched junction bases: 6. The CDR3 sequence is 16 residues long. Written as DNA, the CDR3 is TGTGCCAGCAGCTACAAGACTAGCGGGAAATCCTACGAGCAGTACTTC. This sequence encodes CASSYKTSGKSYEQYF. Combining the CDR3 with reference TRBV7-3 and TRBJ2-7 gives the whole variable domain GAGVSQTPSNKVTEKGKYVELRCDPISGHTALYWYRQSLGQGPEFLIYFQGTGAADDSGLPNDRFFAVRPEGSVSTLKIQRTERGDSAVYLCASSYKTSGKSYEQYFGPGTRLTVT.

This chain connects TRBV7-9 to TRBJ2-3; 11 nucleotides agree with TRBD2. The junction had 4 bases not matched to a gene; V was cut back by 5 bases and J by 0 bases. The CDR3 is 16 amino acids. CDR1 and CDR2 from the germline V gene are SEHNR and FQNEAQ (reference sequence). This CDR3 is CASSPGTSGSTDTQYF. The CDR3 DNA follows: TGTGCCAGCAGCCCCGGGACTAGCGGTAGCACAGATACGCAGTATTTT.

This clone was seen a few times. V usage is TRBV28 and J usage is TRBJ2-7, with 7 nucleotides matching TRBD1. The ends lost 3 bases at V and 7 bases at J; junction bases unmatched: 6. The CDR3 totals 13 residues. CDR1 and CDR2 from the germline V gene are MDHEN and SYDVKM. CDR3 region: CASSLTGLWEQYF. In DNA, the CDR3 is TGTGCCAGCAGTTTGACAGGGCTGTGGGAGCAGTACTTC.

The chain recombines TRBV6-5 with TRBJ2-2, with 10 bases aligning to TRBD2. Germline-derived CDR1 and CDR2 are MNHEY and SVGAGI. V was clipped by 2 bases and J by 1 base; unmatched bases: 1. This CDR3 has 16 residues. CDR3 in DNA: TGTGCCAGCAGTTACGGACTAGCGGAGAACACCGGGGAGCTGTTTTTT. The encoded protein is CASSYGLAENTGELFF.

This chain joins TRBV7-9 and TRBJ2-7, with a weak D call TRBD1 (5 bases). Germline loops: CDR1 SEHNR, CDR2 FQNEAQ (reference sequence). The germline V and J ends were trimmed by 5 bases and 3 bases, with 14 bases remaining between them. This CDR3 has 14 residues. CDR3 in amino acids: CASSPTASLYEQYF. CDR3 DNA sequence: TGTGCCAGCAGCCCGACAGCGTCCCTCTACGAGCAGTACTTC.

J is TRBJ2-5 and V is TRBV5-1, with D perhaps matching TRBD1 (6 bases). Trimming removed 7 bases at V and 3 bases at J, with 19 bases between. CDR1 and CDR2 from the germline V gene are SGHRS and YFSETQ. This CDR3 is built from 15 residues. The CDR3 loop is CASSPGDIPKETQYF. CDR3 bases: TGCGCCAGCTCGCCAGGGGACATCCCCAAAGAGACCCAGTACTTC.